Each of the 9 T cell receptor beta chains below was sequenced from the same sample in a study of blood T cells in healthy people across ages. Sample-barcoded 5' priming and a J-beta primer mix drove a second PCR of 7 to 11 cycles. TCRdb re-called the 5' RACE reads through MiXCR, storing one row per CDR3 protein. This table holds 870,000 or so distinct CDR3 sequences, 25% to 30% found once. Input material: blood. These TCRs come from an elderly woman in good health.

This clonotype was counted many times. The chain uses TRBV11-2 and TRBJ2-3, with 7 bases aligning to TRBD1. The ends lost 5 bases at V and 2 bases at J; junction bases unmatched: 7. Germline V gives CDR1 SGHAT, CDR2 FQNNGV. CDR3 length: 15 amino acids. CDR3 amino acids: CASSQTQGPTDTQYF. CDR3 coding DNA: TGTGCCAGCAGCCAGACACAGGGGCCCACAGATACGCAGTATTTT. Looking up the rest from reference TRBV11-2 and TRBJ2-3 gives the full variable domain: EAGVAQSPRYKIIEKRQSVAFWCNPISGHATLYWYQQILGQGPKLLIQFQNNGVVDDSQLPKDRFSAERLKGVDSTLKIQPAKLEDSAVYLCASSQTQGPTDTQYFGPGTRLTVL.

The table lists this clonotype with a few counts. J is TRBJ2-7 and V is TRBV14; TRBD1 might be the D (6 bases). The CDR3 runs to 15 residues. Trimming pared 1 base from V and 12 bases from J, leaving 22 bases between. Germline V gene lookup returns CDR1 SGHDN and CDR2 FVKESK. In DNA form, the CDR3 reads TGTGCCAGCAGCCAAGGAGGGGGTTTGCTGGAGACCCGGTACTTC. Protein sequence: CASSQGGGLLETRYF. Complete variable domain (other parts from reference TRBV14 and TRBJ2-7): EAGVTQFPSHSVIEKGQTVTLRCDPISGHDNLYWYRRVMGKEIKFLLHFVKESKQDESGMPNNRFLAERTGGTYSTLKVQPAELEDSGVYFCASSQGGGLLETRYFGPGTRLTVT.

This rearrangement joins TRBV7-2 to TRBJ2-1; 9 bases match TRBD2. In germline, CDR1 is SGHTA, CDR2 FQGNSA. V shed 5 bases and J 8 bases; nucleotides not matched to a gene: 13. CDR3 length: 16 residues. The CDR3 DNA follows: TGTGCCAGCAGCCGCTCCGTAGCGGGAGCGTCGGATGAGCAGTTCTTC. Its translation is CASSRSVAGASDEQFF.

This clonotype was seen at least ten times. The V call is TRBV20-1, the J call TRBJ1-2; D unresolved. Trimming took off 1 base at V and 4 bases at J, with 10 bases between the two ends. This CDR3 has 13 amino acids. Looked up from germline, CDR1 is DFQATT and CDR2 is SNEGSKA (reference sequence). CDR3 loop: CSARGARVYGYTF. DNA of the CDR3: TGCAGTGCTAGAGGGGCGCGCGTCTATGGCTACACCTTC.

In regard to this clonotype: This CDR3 is missing its conserved last phenylalanine or tryptophan, likely due to a read error. The gene calls are TRBV20-1 and TRBJ2-1; D is undetermined. Judging by the DNA end, TRBJ2-7 fits better; the J call may be wrong. The CDR3 spans 13 residues. In germline, CDR1 is DFQATT, CDR2 SNEGSKA (reference sequence). The CDR3 loop is CSASNPPYNEQYC. The DNA for the CDR3 is TGCAGTGCTAGTAACCCCCCCTACAATGAGCAGTACTGC.

This clonotype showed up many times. This chain connects TRBV7-9 to TRBJ2-5; tentatively, D is TRBD2 (5 bases). The CDR3 has 17 residues. V gave up 4 bases and J gave up 0 bases, with 18 bases separating them. Germline V gives CDR1 SEHNR, CDR2 FQNEAQ (reference sequence). In DNA form, the CDR3 reads TGTGCCAGCAGCTCCCCACGGGAAACCGGGTACCAAGAGACCCAGTACTTC. As protein: CASSSPRETGYQETQYF. Full variable domain (missing parts from reference TRBV7-9 and TRBJ2-5): DTGVSQNPRHKITKRGQNVTFRCDPISEHNRLYWYRQTLGQGPEFLTYFQNEAQLEKSRLLSDRFSAERPKGSFSTLEIQRTEQGDSAMYLCASSSPRETGYQETQYFGPGTRLLVL.

The chain is built from TRBV30 and TRBJ1-3, with D unclear. The germline V gene has CDR1 GTSNPN and CDR2 SVGIG (reference sequence). V lost 3 bases, J lost 0 bases, and 6 bases lay in between. CDR3 length: 13 amino acids. The CDR3 nucleotides read TGTGCCTGGAGCGTTGACTCTGGAAACACCATATATTTT. Translating it yields CAWSVDSGNTIYF.

This clonotype was counted a few times. One junction end does not reproduce the germline sequence, and a read error may be involved. V and J are TRBV20-1 and TRBJ1-4; TRBD1 matches 8 bases. Germline CDR1 is DFQATT and CDR2 is SNEGSKA (reference sequence). The CDR3 spans 13 residues. The CDR3 loop is CSAPTGVHEKRFF. The CDR3 bases are TGCAGTGCCCCGACAGGGGTGCATGAAAAACGGTTTTTT.

Worth noting for this clonotype: It may be a read error: a sequence one base away is much more abundant. The genes are TRBV15 and TRBJ2-1, with 12 bases aligning to TRBD2. The CDR3 covers 17 residues. V trimming: 2 bases; J trimming: 6 bases; junction bases outside the gene matches: 8. Germline V gives CDR1 LNHNV, CDR2 YYDKDF (reference sequence). CDR3 bases: TGTGCCACCAGCAGATCCCCTAGCGGGGGGGCCCGCAATGAGCAGTTCTTC. This sequence encodes CATSRSPSGGARNEQFF.